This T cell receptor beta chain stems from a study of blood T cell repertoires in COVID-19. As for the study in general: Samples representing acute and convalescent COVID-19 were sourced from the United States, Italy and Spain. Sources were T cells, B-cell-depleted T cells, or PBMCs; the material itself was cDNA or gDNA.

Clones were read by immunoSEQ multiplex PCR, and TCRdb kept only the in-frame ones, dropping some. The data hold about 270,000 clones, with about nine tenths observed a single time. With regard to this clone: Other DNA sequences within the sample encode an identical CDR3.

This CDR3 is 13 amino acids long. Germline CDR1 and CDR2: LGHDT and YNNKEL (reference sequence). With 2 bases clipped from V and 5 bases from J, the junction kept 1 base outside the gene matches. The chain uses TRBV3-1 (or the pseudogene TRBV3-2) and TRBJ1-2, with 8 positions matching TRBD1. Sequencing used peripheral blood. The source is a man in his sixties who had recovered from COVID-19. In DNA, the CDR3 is TGTGCCAGCAGCCAAAGGACAGGGTATGGCTACACCTTC. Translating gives CASSQRTGYGYTF.